One TCR beta chain is described in this entry. Its antigen is still unknown. The data are from a study of metastatic and nonmetastatic thyroid tumors. Study-wide context: Malignant and benign thyroid patients had repertoires compared in peripheral blood and tumor or nodule tissue. General observations from the study: Within blood and tumor, benign nodules reportedly had significantly lower TCR beta diversity than malignant thyroid tumors did.

The CDR3 spans 14 residues. CDR1 and CDR2 from the germline V gene are SGHTA and FQGNSA. V was pared by 6 bases and J by 0 bases, with 5 bases of the junction left unmatched. Until they underwent thyroid surgery, no patient had received any treatment. Per the study methods: To classify distant metastasis in papillary thyroid cancer, a model was built from CDR3 differences across clinicopathological groups. MiXCR re-clonotyped the PCR reads for TCRdb. The V and J calls, along with clone size, are taken from TCRdb and not from the paper's own processing. The data hold 7,500 to 9,500 clones, with under 40% observed a single time.

This clonotype was sampled from a female donor with papillary thyroid cancer or a benign thyroid nodule (not recorded which). Some clones in this sample may be carry-over from other donors' samples. The sequenced sample consisted of tumor tissue. This chain uses TRBV7-2 with TRBJ2-7, with 7 nucleotides matching TRBD2. CDR3 sequence reads: CASRRGGPSYEQYF. The CDR3 region has the DNA TGTGCCAGCAGGCGCGGGGGTCCCTCCTACGAGCAGTACTTC.